This T cell receptor (beta chain) was retrieved from a study of CD8+ T cells in alopecia areata. Across the study: Treated patients were given oral tofacitinib, which was dosed at 5 to 10 mg twice daily. Severity of treated patients was scored by affected scalp percentage. General study results and limits: Numerous clones, expanded in lesions, remained in scalp and blood during tofacitinib.

A word on this clone: The antigen remains undetermined.

Treatment reported: oral pan-JAK inhibitor, 5-10 mg twice daily. V gave up 2 bases and J gave up 7 bases, with 8 bases separating them. The CDR3 runs 12 residues. Germline lookup yields CDR1 SNHLY and CDR2 FYNNEI. Sequencing relied on a cDNA template that was reverse transcribed from extracted RNA. The repertoire was sequenced with immunoSEQ multiplex PCR; TCRdb's copy has only in-frame clones and lacks some. The sample includes hundreds of thousands of clones, roughly 66% seen only once; the top ten take around 1.2%. The sequencing here drew on CD4+ T cells sorted from blood, taken at approximately week 44, from a patient treated with tofacitinib. This receptor was obtained from a human donor with alopecia areata. The chain links TRBV2 to TRBJ1-2; D is uncertain. Here the CDR3 reads CASSELRVGYTF. The DNA of the CDR3 is TGTGCCAGCAGTGAATTACGGGTTGGCTACACCTTC.